A single T cell receptor beta chain is shown here with its context. This clone was observed a few times. The clone's antigen remains unknown. No quality values exist for individual bases; no much larger clone is one base distant. The data were taken from a study of radiation and T cells in renal cell carcinoma (TCRdb year 2020). For context, the study as a whole: Samples were obtained from a clinical trial, in which 15 Gy stereotactic body radiation therapy was delivered to primary renal cell carcinomas and nephrectomy was performed 4 weeks later. A total of around 50 samples underwent TCR beta sequencing, made up of 26 tumors and some 27 peripheral blood samples. A total of over 4 million unique CDR3 nucleotide sequences, encoding 2.7 million or so unique CDR3 amino acid sequences, were found across all 50 or so samples.

Following the manufacturer's recommendations, the immunoSEQ kit was used to generate TCR beta libraries from genomic DNA. Library preparation used a first multiplex PCR with proprietary primers, then a second PCR adding unique barcodes, with bead cleanups after each round. Each sample batch included a kit-provided positive control reaction and a negative control reaction. The final libraries underwent checking on an Agilent 4200 TapeStation D1000 ScreenTape, volumetric pooling, and quantification by qPCR. Sequencing ran on an Illumina NextSeq500 with a MidOutput 150-cycle cartridge, using 156 Read1 and 15 Index1 cycles with kit custom primers. The pooled library was loaded at about 1 pM, with a roughly 21% PhiX control spiked in. As for the authors' bioinformatics: Vendor-processed data were analyzed in R, with a clonotype defined as all T cells sharing the same CDR3 nucleotide sequence. In the clone abundance analyses, frequencies were normalized to the 10,000 most abundant clones in each sample. Public T cell clones, averaging fewer than five per sample, were removed before analysis. A difference in abundance of at least 32-fold between compartments was used to define tumor-enriched and baseline blood-enriched clonotypes. A beta-binomial differential abundance model was used to identify clonotypes that were expanded or contracted between blood time points. Tumor-blood repertoire similarity was measured with the Baroni-Urbani and Buser coefficient, and groups were compared using two-tailed Wilcoxon tests in R. The table was pulled from immuneACCESS by TCRdb, which kept in-frame rearrangements only. Such tables lose some clones; where checked, under half of the loss comes from unresolved V genes, and the rest has no known cause. V, J and clone size are those of that table, while D and trimming were read from the DNA. This sample holds about 140,000 clones; around four fifths were observed only once. The ten largest account for under 30% of the sample.

Broad study findings and their caveats: An increase in top tumor clonotypes in blood was observed from baseline to 2 weeks post-radiation, followed by contraction by 4 weeks, which was taken to suggest transient expansion of tumor-resident clones. Changes in the blood repertoire were not tracked past 4 weeks after treatment. No pretreatment tumor biopsies were available, so the baseline intratumoral presence of clonotypes could not be determined. Effects of radiation dose or scheduling on the TCR repertoire could not be addressed with the single-armed trial design.

This specimen's time point label, per the study, means: baseline pretreatment blood. This sample's treatment or condition label indicates: 15 Gy SBRT to primary tumor, nephrectomy 4 weeks later. Serial peripheral blood from radiation-treated patients was sampled at baseline, 2 weeks and 4 weeks after SBRT to track tumor-enriched clonotypes. Every patient's renal cell carcinoma showed clear cell pathology. The QIAamp DNA Blood Mini Kit (Qiagen) was used to prepare genomic DNA for TCR sequencing. The analyses included just those samples that passed every quality control check. Trimming takes 1 base off V and 4 bases off J; junction bases not matched to a gene: 5. Based on the germline V gene, the CDR1 and CDR2 sequences are SGHRS and YFSETQ. There are 16 amino acids in the CDR3, from cysteine to phenylalanine inclusive. The CDR3 DNA has 48 bases and is translated from base 1.

The sequence came from a woman aged 50 to 65 with renal cell carcinoma. The V gene is TRBV5-1 and the J gene is TRBJ2-2, and TRBD1 aligns with 9 junction nucleotides. The sample here was blood, taken from a patient whose treatment included radiotherapy and nephrectomy. The CDR3 is CASSLSGQGITGELFF. The nucleotides read TGCGCCAGCAGCTTGTCGGGACAGGGTATCACCGGGGAGCTGTTTTTT.